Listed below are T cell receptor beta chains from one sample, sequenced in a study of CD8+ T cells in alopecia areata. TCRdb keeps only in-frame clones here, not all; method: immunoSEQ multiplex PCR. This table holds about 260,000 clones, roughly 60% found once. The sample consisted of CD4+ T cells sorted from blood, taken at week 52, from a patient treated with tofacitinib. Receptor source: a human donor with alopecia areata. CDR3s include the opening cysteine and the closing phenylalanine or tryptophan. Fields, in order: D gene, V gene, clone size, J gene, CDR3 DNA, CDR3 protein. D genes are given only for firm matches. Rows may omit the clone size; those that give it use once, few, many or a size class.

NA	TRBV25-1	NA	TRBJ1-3	TGTGCCAGCAGTGAATGGGGTGGAAACACCATATATTTT	CASSEWGGNTIYF
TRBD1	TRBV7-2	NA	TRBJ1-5	TGTGCCAGCAGCTCGATCTTGGGACAGGGGTTTCAGCCCCAGCATTTT	CASSSILGQGFQPQHF
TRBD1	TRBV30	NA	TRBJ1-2	TGTGCCCGGAACACGGACAGGGCTAACTATGGCTACACCTTC	CARNTDRANYGYTF
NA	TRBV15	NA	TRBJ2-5	TGTGCCACCAGCAGAGATCAGGGAGAGACCCAGTACTTC	CATSRDQGETQYF
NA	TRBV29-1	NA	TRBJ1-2	TGCAGCGTTTTTGGCGGCTATGGCTACACCTTC	CSVFGGYGYTF
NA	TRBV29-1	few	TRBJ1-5	TGCAGCGTTGGGGCAGGGGATCAGCCCCAGCATTTT	CSVGAGDQPQHF
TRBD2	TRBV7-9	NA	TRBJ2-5	TGTGCCAGCAGCTTGTTCCTAGCGGAACAAGAGACCCAGTACTTC	CASSLFLAEQETQYF
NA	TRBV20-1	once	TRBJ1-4	TGCAGTGCTAGCCTAGGTGAAAAACTGTTTTTT	CSASLGEKLFF
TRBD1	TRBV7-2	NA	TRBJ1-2	TGTGCCAGCAGCCCCAGACAGGGGGGGAGCTACACCTTC	CASSPRQGGSYTF
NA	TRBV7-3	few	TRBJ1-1	TGTGCCAGCAGCTTAAACCGACCGGGGGCGCGTGGAGACACTGAAGCTTTCTTT	CASSLNRPGARGDTEAFF
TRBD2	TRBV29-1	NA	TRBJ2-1	TGCAGCGTCGCCGTAGCGGGGGGACGAAATGAGCAGTTCTTC	CSVAVAGGRNEQFF
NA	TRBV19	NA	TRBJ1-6	TGTGCCAGTAGTATCCGGGACACCGAGGGTTCACCCCTCCACTTT	CASSIRDTEGSPLHF
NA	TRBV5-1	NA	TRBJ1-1	TGCGCCAGCAGCCCCGGTGGAGAAGGGCGAGCTTTCTTT	CASSPGGEGRAFF
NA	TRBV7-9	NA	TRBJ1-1	TGTGCCAGCATCGTTAGCCGACTCAGGGGATTAGAGACTGAAGCTTTCTTT	CASIVSRLRGLETEAFF
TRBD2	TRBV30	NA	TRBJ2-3	TGTGCCGTGACTAGCGTTAGCACAGATACGCAGTATTTT	CAVTSVSTDTQYF
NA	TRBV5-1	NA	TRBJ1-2	TGCGCCAGCAGCTTGGGACAGGCCGAGGGCTACACCTTC	CASSLGQAEGYTF
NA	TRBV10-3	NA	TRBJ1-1	TGTGCCATCAGCCCCCGGGACACTGAAGCTTTCTTT	CAISPRDTEAFF
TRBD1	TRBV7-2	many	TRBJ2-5	TGTGCCAGCAGCTTCAACAGGGGGAAAGAGACCCAGTACTTC	CASSFNRGKETQYF
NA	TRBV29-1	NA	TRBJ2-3	TGCAGCGTTTTGGGAGCCGCTAGCACAGATACGCAGTATTTT	CSVLGAASTDTQYF
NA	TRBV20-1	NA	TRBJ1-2	TGCAGTGCTCCGGACAGCCGCCACACCTTC	CSAPDSRHTF
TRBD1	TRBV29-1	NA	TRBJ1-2	TGCAGCGTTGACGGGACAGGGATCTATGGCTACACCTTC	CSVDGTGIYGYTF
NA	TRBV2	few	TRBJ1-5	TGTGCCAGCAGTGAAGCGCTTCAAAGGGTACCCCAGCATTTT	CASSEALQRVPQHF
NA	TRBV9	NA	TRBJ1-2	TGTGCCAGCCAGAGAGGGGACGGCTATGGCTACACCTTC	CASQRGDGYGYTF
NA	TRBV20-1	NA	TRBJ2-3	TGCAGTGCTCCGCTCACAGATACGCAGTATTTT	CSAPLTDTQYF
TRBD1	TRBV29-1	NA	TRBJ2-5	TGCAGCGTTACCACAGGGGGCGGACAAGAGACCCAGTACTTC	CSVTTGGGQETQYF
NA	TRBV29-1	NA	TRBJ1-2	TGCAGCGGTCTGGGGGGATATGGCTACACCTTC	CSGLGGYGYTF
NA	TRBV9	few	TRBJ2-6	TGTGCCAGCAGCGGCGGACGTGGAGGAAGTGGGGCCAACGTCCTGACTTTC	CASSGGRGGSGANVLTF
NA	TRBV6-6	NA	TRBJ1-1	TGTGCCAGCAGATTACCCCAGGGCACAAACACTGAAGCTTTCTTT	CASRLPQGTNTEAFF
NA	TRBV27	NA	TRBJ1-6	TGTGCCAGCAGTTTCGGGGCTAATTCACCCCTCCACTTT	CASSFGANSPLHF
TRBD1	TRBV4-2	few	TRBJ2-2	TGTGCCAGCAGCCACACCAACCGACAGGGAGACACCGGGGAGCTGTTTTTT	CASSHTNRQGDTGELFF